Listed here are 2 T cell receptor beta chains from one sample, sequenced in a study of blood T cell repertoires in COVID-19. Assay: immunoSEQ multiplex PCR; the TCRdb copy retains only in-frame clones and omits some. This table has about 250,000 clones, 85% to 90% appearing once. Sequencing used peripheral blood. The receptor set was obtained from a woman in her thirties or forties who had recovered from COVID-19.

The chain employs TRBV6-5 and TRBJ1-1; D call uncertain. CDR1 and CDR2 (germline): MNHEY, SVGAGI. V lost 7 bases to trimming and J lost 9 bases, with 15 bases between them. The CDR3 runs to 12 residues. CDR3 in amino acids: CASIPGGGKAFF. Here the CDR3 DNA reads TGTGCCAGCATCCCCGGTGGCGGGAAAGCTTTCTTT.

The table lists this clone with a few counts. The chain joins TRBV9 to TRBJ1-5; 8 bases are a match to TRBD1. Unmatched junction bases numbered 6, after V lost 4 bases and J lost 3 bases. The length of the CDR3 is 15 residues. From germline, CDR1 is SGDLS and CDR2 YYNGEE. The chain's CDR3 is CASSTRTGFNQPQHF. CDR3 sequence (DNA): TGTGCCAGCAGCACCCGGACAGGGTTCAATCAGCCCCAGCATTTT. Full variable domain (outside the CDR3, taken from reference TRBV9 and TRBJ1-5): DSGVTQTPKHLITATGQRVTLRCSPRSGDLSVYWYQQSLDQGLQFLIQYYNGEERAKGNILERFSAQQFPDLHSELNLSSLELGDSALYFCASSTRTGFNQPQHFGDGTRLSIL.